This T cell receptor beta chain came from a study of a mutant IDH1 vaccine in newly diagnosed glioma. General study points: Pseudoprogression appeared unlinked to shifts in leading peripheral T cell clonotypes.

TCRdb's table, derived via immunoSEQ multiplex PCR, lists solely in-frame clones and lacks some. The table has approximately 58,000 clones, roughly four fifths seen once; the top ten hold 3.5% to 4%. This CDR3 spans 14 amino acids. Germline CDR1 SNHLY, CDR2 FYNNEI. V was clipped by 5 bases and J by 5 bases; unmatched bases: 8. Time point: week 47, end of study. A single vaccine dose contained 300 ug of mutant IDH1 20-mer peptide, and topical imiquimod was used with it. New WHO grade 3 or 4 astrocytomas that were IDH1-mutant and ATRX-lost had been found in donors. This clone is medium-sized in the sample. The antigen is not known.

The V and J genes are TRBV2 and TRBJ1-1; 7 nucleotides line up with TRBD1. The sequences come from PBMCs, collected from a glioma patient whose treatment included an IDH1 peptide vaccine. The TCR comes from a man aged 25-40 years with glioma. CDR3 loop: CASSPMTGRTEAFF. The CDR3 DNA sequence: TGTGCCAGCAGTCCTATGACAGGGAGGACTGAAGCTTTCTTT.